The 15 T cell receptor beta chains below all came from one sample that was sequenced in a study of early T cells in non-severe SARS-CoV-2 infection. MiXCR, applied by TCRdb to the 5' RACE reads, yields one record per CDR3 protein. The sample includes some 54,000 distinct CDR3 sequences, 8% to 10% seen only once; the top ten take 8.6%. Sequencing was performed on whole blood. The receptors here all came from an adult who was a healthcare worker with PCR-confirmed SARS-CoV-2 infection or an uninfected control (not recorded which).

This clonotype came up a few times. CDR3 amino acids: CASSLAESGMETQYF. Written as DNA, the CDR3 is TGTGCCAGCAGCTTAGCCGAGTCAGGGATGGAGACCCAGTACTTC. The V call is TRBV7-6, the J call TRBJ2-5, with D maybe TRBD1 (5 bases). This CDR3 is built from 15 residues. The ends were cut back, 0 bases at V and 5 bases at J, with 13 bases in the middle. Germline V CDR1 and CDR2: SGHVS, FNYEAQ.

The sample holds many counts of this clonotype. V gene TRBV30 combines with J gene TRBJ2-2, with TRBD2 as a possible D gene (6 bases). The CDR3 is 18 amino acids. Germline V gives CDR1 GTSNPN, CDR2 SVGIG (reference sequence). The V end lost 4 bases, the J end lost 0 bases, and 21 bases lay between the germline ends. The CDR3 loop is CAWTVPGLLTPNTGELFF. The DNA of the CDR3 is TGTGCCTGGACCGTCCCGGGACTCTTAACTCCGAACACCGGGGAGCTGTTTTTT. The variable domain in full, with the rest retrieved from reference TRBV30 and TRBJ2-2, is SQTIHQWPATLVQPVGSPLSLECTVEGTSNPNLYWYRQAAGRGLQLLFYSVGIGQISSEVPQNLSASRPQDRQFILSSKKLLLSDSGFYLCAWTVPGLLTPNTGELFFGEGSRLTVL.

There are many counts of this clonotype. The chain's CDR3 is CSGTPSGNPNEQFF. The CDR3 region has the DNA TGCAGCGGAACTCCTAGCGGGAATCCCAATGAGCAGTTCTTC. The chain recombines TRBV29-1 with TRBJ2-1, with TRBD2 matching 9 bases. The CDR3 length is 14 residues. Germline assignment: CDR1 SQVTM and CDR2 ANQGSEA. V was clipped by 7 bases and J by 6 bases; unmatched bases: 10.

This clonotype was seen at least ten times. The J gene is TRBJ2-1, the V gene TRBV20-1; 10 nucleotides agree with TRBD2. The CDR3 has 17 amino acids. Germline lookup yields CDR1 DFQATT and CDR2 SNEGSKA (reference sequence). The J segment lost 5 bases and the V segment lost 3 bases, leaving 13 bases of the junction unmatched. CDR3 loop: CSARRLASGSSNNEQFF. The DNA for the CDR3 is TGCAGTGCTAGGCGCCTCGCTAGCGGGAGTAGTAACAATGAGCAGTTCTTC.

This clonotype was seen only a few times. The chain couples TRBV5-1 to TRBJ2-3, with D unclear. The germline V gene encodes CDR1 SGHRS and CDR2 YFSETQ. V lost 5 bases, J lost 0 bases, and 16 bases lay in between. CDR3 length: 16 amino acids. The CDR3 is CASSPELAVSTDTQYF. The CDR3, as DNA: TGCGCCAGCAGTCCCGAGTTGGCCGTCAGCACAGATACGCAGTATTTT.

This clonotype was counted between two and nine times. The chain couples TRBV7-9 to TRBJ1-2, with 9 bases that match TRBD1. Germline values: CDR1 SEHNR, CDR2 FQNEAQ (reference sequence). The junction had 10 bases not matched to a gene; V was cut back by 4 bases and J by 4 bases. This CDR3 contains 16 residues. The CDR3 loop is CASSSTKGQGFYGYTF. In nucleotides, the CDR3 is TGTGCCAGCAGCTCTACCAAGGGACAGGGCTTCTATGGCTACACCTTC.

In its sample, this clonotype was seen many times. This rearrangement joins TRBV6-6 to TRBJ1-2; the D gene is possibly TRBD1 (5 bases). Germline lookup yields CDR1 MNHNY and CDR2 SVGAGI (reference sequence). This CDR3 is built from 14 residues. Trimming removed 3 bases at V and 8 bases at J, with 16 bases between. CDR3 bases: TGTGCCAGCAGTTATAGGGGCCGGTATGAAGGCTACACCTTC. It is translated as CASSYRGRYEGYTF.

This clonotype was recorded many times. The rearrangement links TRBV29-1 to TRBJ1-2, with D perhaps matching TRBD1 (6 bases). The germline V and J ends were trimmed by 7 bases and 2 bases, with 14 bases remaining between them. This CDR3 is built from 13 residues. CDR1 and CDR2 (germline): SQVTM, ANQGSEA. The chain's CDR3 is CSAHRTGNYGYTF. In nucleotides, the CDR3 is TGCAGCGCTCACCGCACAGGGAACTATGGCTACACCTTC. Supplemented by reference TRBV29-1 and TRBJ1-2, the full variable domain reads SAVISQKPSRDICQRGTSLTIQCQVDSQVTMMFWYRQQPGQSLTLIATANQGSEATYESGFVIDKFPISRPNLTFSTLTVSNMSPEDSSIYLCSAHRTGNYGYTFGSGTRLTVV.

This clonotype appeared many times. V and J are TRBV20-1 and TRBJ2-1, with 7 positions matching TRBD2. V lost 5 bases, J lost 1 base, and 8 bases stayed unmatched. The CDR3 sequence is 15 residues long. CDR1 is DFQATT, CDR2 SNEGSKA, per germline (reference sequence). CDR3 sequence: CSAETSTVSYNEQFF. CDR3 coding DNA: TGCAGTGCTGAGACTAGCACGGTGTCCTACAATGAGCAGTTCTTC.

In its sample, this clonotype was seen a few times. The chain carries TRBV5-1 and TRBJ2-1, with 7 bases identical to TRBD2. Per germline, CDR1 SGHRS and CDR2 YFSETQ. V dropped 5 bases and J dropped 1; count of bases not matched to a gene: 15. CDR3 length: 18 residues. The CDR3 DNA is TGCGCCAGCAGTCTCCGATCCGGGACTACTTTTTCCTACAATGAGCAGTTCTTC. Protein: CASSLRSGTTFSYNEQFF.

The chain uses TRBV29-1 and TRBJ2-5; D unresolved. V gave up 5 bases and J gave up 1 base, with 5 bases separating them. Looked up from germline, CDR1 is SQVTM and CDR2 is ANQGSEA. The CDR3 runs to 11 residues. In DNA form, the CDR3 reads TGCAGCGTTTACCTCCAAGAGACCCAGTACTTC. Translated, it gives CSVYLQETQYF.

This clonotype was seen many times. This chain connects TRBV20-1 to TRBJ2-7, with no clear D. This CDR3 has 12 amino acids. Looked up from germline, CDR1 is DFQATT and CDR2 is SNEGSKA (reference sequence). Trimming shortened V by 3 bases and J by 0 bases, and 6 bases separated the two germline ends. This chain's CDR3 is CSASFDSYEQYF. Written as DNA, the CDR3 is TGCAGTGCTAGTTTTGACTCCTACGAGCAGTACTTC.

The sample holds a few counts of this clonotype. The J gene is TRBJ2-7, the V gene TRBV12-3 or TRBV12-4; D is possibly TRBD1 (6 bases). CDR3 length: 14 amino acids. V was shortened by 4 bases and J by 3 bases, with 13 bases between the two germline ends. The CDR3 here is CASSSPGTRYEQYF. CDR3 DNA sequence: TGTGCCAGCAGTTCGCCCGGGACACGCTACGAGCAGTACTTC.

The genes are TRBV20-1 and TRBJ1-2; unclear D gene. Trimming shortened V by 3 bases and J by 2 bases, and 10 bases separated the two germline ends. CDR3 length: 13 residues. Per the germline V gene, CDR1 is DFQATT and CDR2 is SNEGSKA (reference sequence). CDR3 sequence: CSASLAANYGYTF. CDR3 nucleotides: TGCAGTGCTAGCCTCGCGGCGAACTATGGCTACACCTTC.

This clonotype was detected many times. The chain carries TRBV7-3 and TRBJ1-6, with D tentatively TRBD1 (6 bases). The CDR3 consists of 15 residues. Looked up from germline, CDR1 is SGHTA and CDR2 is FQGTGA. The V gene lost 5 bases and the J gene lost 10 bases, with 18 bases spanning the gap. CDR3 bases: TGTGCCAGCAGCCTTCAGGGGCCTCAAGGATCACCCCTCCACTTT. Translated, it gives CASSLQGPQGSPLHF.